A single sample is the source of the 18 T cell receptor beta chains below, sequenced in a study of T cell responses to AZD1222 COVID-19 vaccine. Data came from immunoSEQ multiplex PCR; TCRdb stores just in-frame clones and leaves some out. The table shows more than 95,000 clones, with about nine tenths occurring only once. The material was peripheral blood, obtained on day 0 of AZD1222 vaccination. The receptors originated from an adult in good health.

This clone was observed a single time. The J gene is TRBJ2-3, the V gene TRBV7-2; possible D gene TRBD1, 6 bases. Trimming pared 3 bases from V and 2 bases from J, leaving 15 bases between. Germline V gene sequence: CDR1 SGHTA, CDR2 FQGNSA. CDR3 length: 16 amino acids. The CDR3, as DNA: TGTGCCAGCAGCTTCTGGGTGGGGGCATCCACAGATACGCAGTATTTT. This encodes CASSFWVGASTDTQYF.

The chain has TRBV6-5 and TRBJ2-1, with 9 bases that match TRBD1. V was pared by 6 bases and J by 10 bases, with 7 bases of the junction left unmatched. Germline loops: CDR1 MNHEY, CDR2 SVGAGI. The CDR3 is made up of 13 amino acids. This CDR3 is CASRGTGGREQFF. DNA of the CDR3: TGTGCCAGCAGAGGAACAGGGGGCCGGGAGCAGTTCTTC.

The genes are TRBV3-1 (or the pseudogene TRBV3-2) and TRBJ2-7; 9 bases align to TRBD2. Germline V CDR1 and CDR2: LGHDT, YNNKEL (reference sequence). The CDR3 extends over 18 amino acids. Trimming took 11 bases from V and 3 from J; bases not matched to a gene: 23. The CDR3 DNA sequence: TGTGCCCCCCGCGCCGGGACTCGCGGGGGGGGGAATTACTACGAGCAGTACTTC. It is translated as CAPRAGTRGGGNYYEQYF.

This clone was picked up one time. The chain recombines TRBV27 with TRBJ1-5; D possibly corresponds to TRBD1 (5 bases). CDR1 is MNHEY and CDR2 is SMNVEV in the germline V gene (reference sequence). The V end lost 7 bases, the J end lost 6 bases, and 13 bases lay between the germline ends. This CDR3 spans 13 amino acids. The CDR3 loop reads CASTTQGRQPQHF. CDR3 bases: TGTGCCAGCACCACGCAGGGTCGTCAGCCCCAGCATTTT.

The rearrangement links TRBV21-1 to TRBJ1-2. TRBV21-1 represents a pseudogene. This CDR3 has 17 residues. The CDR3 loop is CASSEGLGPAYNYGYTF. As DNA, the CDR3 is TGTGCCAGCAGCGAAGGACTGGGCCCCGCGTACAACTATGGCTACACCTTC.

The chain combines TRBV19 with TRBJ1-3, with D uncertain. This CDR3 region has 12 residues. CDR1 and CDR2 (germline): LNHDA, SQIVND (reference sequence). V was trimmed by 3 bases and J by 8 bases, leaving 8 bases between them. CDR3 nucleotide sequence: TGTGCCAGTAGTATGGGAGGTTACACCATATATTTT. It translates to CASSMGGYTIYF.

The chain links TRBV7-3 to TRBJ1-2; no definite D call. The CDR3 has 12 residues. The germline V gene has CDR1 SGHTA and CDR2 FQGTGA. The V end lost 6 bases, the J end lost 8 bases, and 13 bases lay between the germline ends. This CDR3 reads CASSPGLGGYTF. As DNA, the CDR3 is TGTGCCAGCAGTCCCGGACTGGGGGGCTACACCTTC.

This chain joins TRBV7-9 and TRBJ2-7; no clear D gene. The V gene's germline CDR1 is SEHNR and CDR2 FQNEAQ (reference sequence). This CDR3 is 12 amino acids long. V lost 5 bases to trimming and J lost 0 bases, with 5 bases between them. The DNA for the CDR3 is TGTGCCAGCAGCAAAGGCTCCTACGAGCAGTACTTC. Translating it yields CASSKGSYEQYF.

The chain recombines TRBV7-3 with TRBJ2-1; 9 bases are a match to TRBD2. Germline lookup yields CDR1 SGHTA and CDR2 FQGTGA. The CDR3 contains 14 residues. After removal of 2 bases from V and 7 bases from J, the junction contained 3 bases not matched to a gene. The CDR3 DNA sequence: TGTGCCAGCAGCTTAGCGGGAGGGCCTAATGAGCAGTTCTTC. Protein: CASSLAGGPNEQFF.

The chain employs TRBV6-5 and TRBJ2-2; 9 bases agree with TRBD1. The CDR3 has 15 residues. The ends lost 6 bases at V and 4 bases at J; junction bases unmatched: 6. Looked up from germline, CDR1 is MNHEY and CDR2 is SVGAGI. CDR3 sequence: CASRYGTGSTGELFF. CDR3 nucleotide sequence: TGTGCCAGCAGATACGGGACAGGGAGCACCGGGGAGCTGTTTTTT.

The V gene is TRBV28, the J gene TRBJ2-1; 7 bases line up with TRBD2. V was clipped by 5 bases and J by 0 bases; unmatched bases: 7. This CDR3 has 16 amino acids. Germline V CDR1 and CDR2: MDHEN, SYDVKM. The DNA of the CDR3 is TGTGCCAGCAGTGAGACTAGCTTCTACTCCTACAATGAGCAGTTCTTC. Its translation: CASSETSFYSYNEQFF.

CDR3 DNA: TGTGCCAGCAGTTTTCGGGGATACGAGCAGTACTTC. Its protein is CASSFRGYEQYF. The chain is built from TRBV12-3 or TRBV12-4 and TRBJ2-7; maybe TRBD2 (5 bases). The CDR3 spans 12 residues. Trimming left V 3 bases short and J 4 bases short, with 7 bases between.

The chain uses TRBV5-1 and TRBJ2-1; D gene unclear. V was trimmed by 5 bases and J by 0 bases, leaving 12 bases between them. CDR1 and CDR2 from the germline V gene are SGHRS and YFSETQ. The CDR3 covers 15 residues. CDR3 bases: TGCGCCAGCAGTAACACTCGAAGCTCCTACAATGAGCAGTTCTTC. Amino acids: CASSNTRSSYNEQFF.

The rearrangement joins TRBV19 to TRBJ1-3; D perhaps matches TRBD1 (5 bases). The germline V gene encodes CDR1 LNHDA and CDR2 SQIVND (reference sequence). Trimming stripped 5 bases from V and 0 bases from J, with 11 bases between. This CDR3 has 15 amino acids. The CDR3 spells CASSSTVYSGNTIYF. In nucleotides, the CDR3 is TGTGCCAGTAGTTCGACAGTTTACTCTGGAAACACCATATATTTT.

The rearrangement joins TRBV28 to TRBJ1-5; D is ambiguous. The V end lost 3 bases, the J end lost 1 base, and 7 bases lay between the germline ends. The CDR3 loop spans 14 amino acids. Germline-derived CDR1 and CDR2 are MDHEN and SYDVKM. CDR3 sequence reads: CASSLLRSNQPQHF. Here the CDR3 DNA reads TGTGCCAGCAGTTTGCTTCGAAGCAATCAGCCCCAGCATTTT.

This sequence joins TRBV5-1 and TRBJ2-7; the D gene is possibly TRBD1 (6 bases). V lost 0 bases, J lost 2 bases, and 12 bases lay in between. The CDR3 spans 15 residues. CDR1 and CDR2 (germline): SGHRS, YFSETQ. Here the CDR3 reads CASSLDGTLTYEQYF. CDR3 DNA sequence: TGCGCCAGCAGCTTGGACGGGACACTGACCTACGAGCAGTACTTC.

The J gene is TRBJ2-1, the V gene TRBV5-1; TRBD2 matches at 7 bases. V trimming: 5 bases; J trimming: 4 bases; junction bases outside the gene matches: 15. In germline, CDR1 is SGHRS, CDR2 YFSETQ. The CDR3 totals 17 residues. CDR3 amino acids: CASRASWGGTRYNEQFF. The CDR3 DNA reads as TGCGCCAGCAGAGCCTCCTGGGGGGGAACCCGATACAATGAGCAGTTCTTC.

The chain links TRBV3-1 (or the pseudogene TRBV3-2) to TRBJ2-2, with D possibly TRBD1 on 6 matching bases. Germline lookup yields CDR1 LGHDT and CDR2 YNNKEL (reference sequence). The ends were cut back, 1 base at V and 4 bases at J, with 10 bases in the middle. The CDR3 consists of 15 residues. The CDR3 is CASSQGWTATGELFF. As DNA, the CDR3 is TGTGCCAGCAGCCAAGGCTGGACAGCCACCGGGGAGCTGTTTTTT.